This T cell receptor (beta chain) was captured in a study of blood T cell repertoires in COVID-19 (dated by TCRdb to between 2020 and 2021). For the wider study: The collaborator samples originated in the United States, Italy and Spain and spanned the acute and convalescent phases of COVID-19. Nearly every sample came with metadata listing a de-identified subject ID, COVID-19 status, age in years and sex. A freely available public database, intended as a resource for researchers studying the immune response to SARS-CoV-2, is where the repertoires were released. The samples were drawn from the first 160 participants of the ongoing ImmuneRACE study and from under 1,500 subjects provided by 6 global collaborators. Where available, HLA class I and class II types were obtained from metadata supplied by the sample provider rather than from assay-based typing. Deeply sampled blood TCRbeta repertoires from subjects exposed to, actively infected with, or recovered from COVID-19 were included in the dataset. The prospective study material was composed of cDNA or gDNA derived from T cells, B-cell-depleted T cells, or PBMCs.

Paper-wide results and their limitations: The amount of clinical and demographic metadata varied by source and participant and was provided uncurated.

TCRbeta CDR3 regions were amplified from genomic DNA by means of the immunoSEQ Assay, a bias-controlled multiplex PCR. In the authors' own workflow: Within the assay, amplification of reference gene primers was used to estimate how many nucleated cells each sample contained. Sequence reads were collapsed and filtered to measure the absolute abundance of every unique TCRbeta CDR3 rearrangement. For each sample, productive Simpson clonality was calculated as the square root of Simpson's diversity index over productive rearrangements. In TCRdb, the immuneACCESS table is reduced to in-frame sequences with V and J assigned. These tables do not hold every clone; where another copy was compared, an unresolved V gene accounts for under half, and the others remain unexplained. Clone size and the V and J calls come from that table; the DNA yielded D and trimming. The table for this sample lists approximately 170,000 clones; around 80% of them were counted only once. 4.5% to 7.5% of the sample is in the top ten clones.

Participants in the prospective study were enrolled through a virtual design, were aged 18 to 89 years, and lived in roughly 24 United States geographic areas. Cohort assignment in the prospective study relied on participant-reported clinical history from a screening survey and a study questionnaire. For ImmuneRACE Cohort 3, a participant was defined as recovered based on two consecutive negative NP/OP PCR tests, clearance by a healthcare professional, or resolution of symptoms. Mobile phlebotomists in the prospective study collected whole blood, serum and a nasopharyngeal or oropharyngeal swab from every participant. Additional blood draws and questionnaires over an approximately two-month period could optionally be provided by prospective study participants. Prospective study blood samples were shipped either frozen or at room temperature before DNA extraction. The germline V gene specifies ENHRY as CDR1 and SYGVKD as CDR2. For this chain, trimming is 11 bases at the V end and 4 bases at the J end, and the number of junction bases without a gene match is 9. The CDR3 goes from the cysteine to the phenylalanine over 14 residues. Just CDR3 DNA is preserved here, 42 bases in frame from base 1.

With regard to this clone: Its binding antigen is unknown. The sample holds no much larger clone one base away, and base qualities are not on file.

The sequence links TRBV10-3 to TRBJ2-1; TRBD2 fits 9 bases in the junction. The source of this sequence is a man aged 40-55 years who had recovered from COVID-19. Sequencing used PBMCs or T cells enriched from blood (not recorded which). The bases are TGTGCCTCGAATAGCGGGGGAGCATACAATGAGCAGTTCTTC. It translates as CASNSGGAYNEQFF.